This T cell receptor (beta chain) was observed in a study of blood T cell repertoires in COVID-19. Whole-study context: Samples came from the United States, Italy and Spain, spanning acute and convalescent COVID-19. Nucleic acid was either cDNA or gDNA, and it came from T cells, B-cell-depleted T cells, or PBMCs.

J lost 4 bases, V lost 2 bases, and 5 bases had no gene match. Germline-derived CDR1 and CDR2 are MNHEY and SMNVEV (reference sequence). This CDR3 spans 16 amino acids. Original processing methods: Scientists estimated how many nucleated cells there were by amplifying reference gene primers. Assay: immunoSEQ multiplex PCR; the TCRdb copy retains only in-frame clones and omits some. V and J calls and clone size are as listed in that table; D and trimming were resolved from the DNA. The sample yields 180,000 or so clones, approximately 86% seen once. The receptor was isolated from a woman older than 75 with acute or convalescent COVID-19. Specimen: peripheral blood. The chain carries TRBV27 and TRBJ2-1; 10 nucleotides agree with TRBD1. In DNA, the CDR3 is TGTGCCAGCAGTTTAGCGGGACAGGGGTGGTACAATGAGCAGTTCTTC. Protein product: CASSLAGQGWYNEQFF.